The 5 T cell receptor beta chains given below trace back to one sample, sequenced in a study of T cell repertoires in ileal Crohn's disease. Method: immunoSEQ multiplex PCR; TCRdb's copy keeps in-frame clones and lacks some. The sample lists about 13,000 clones, more than 65% occurring once. Time point described: neoterminal ileum biopsy at postoperative endoscopy, about 6 months after surgery. Sequencing input: ileal tissue. The receptor set was obtained from an adult with Crohn's disease.

This sequence joins TRBV28 and TRBJ2-7; TRBD2 matches at 9 bases. This CDR3 has 14 residues. The V segment lost 8 bases and the J segment 2 bases; nucleotides outside the gene matches: 7. The V gene's germline CDR1 is MDHEN and CDR2 SYDVKM. The CDR3 region has the DNA TGTGCCAGCTCGTTGGGCGGGGGGGCCTACGAGCAGTACTTC. The encoded protein is CASSLGGGAYEQYF.

Relative to its sample, this clone is medium-sized. The chain recombines TRBV2 with TRBJ2-1; possibly TRBD1 or TRBD2 for D (5 bases each). CDR1 is SNHLY and CDR2 is FYNNEI in the germline V gene. The V and J ends lost 3 bases and 7 bases respectively, with 13 bases between them. CDR3 length: 14 residues. CDR3 region: CASSDRDGINEQFF. Written as DNA, the CDR3 is TGTGCCAGCAGTGATAGGGACGGTATAAATGAGCAGTTCTTC. Together with reference TRBV2 and TRBJ2-1, the CDR3 gives the full variable domain: EPEVTQTPSHQVTQMGQEVILRCVPISNHLYFYWYRQILGQKVEFLVSFYNNEISEKSEIFDDQFSVERPDGSNFTLKIRSTKLEDSAMYFCASSDRDGINEQFFGPGTRLTVL.

This clone appeared a few times. The chain links TRBV5-4 to TRBJ1-5, with D uncertain. The CDR3 consists of 12 residues. Germline V gene lookup returns CDR1 SGHNT and CDR2 YYREEE (reference sequence). V was shortened by 1 base and J by 6 bases, with 5 bases between the two germline ends. Written as DNA, the CDR3 is TGTGCCAGCAGCTTGATGGGTCAGCCCCAGCATTTT. Protein product: CASSLMGQPQHF.

The chain employs TRBV11-3 and TRBJ2-3, with D hard to call. The CDR3 consists of 14 residues. Germline CDR1 and CDR2: SGHNT and YENEEA. V was pared by 0 bases and J by 1 base, with 5 bases between. CDR3 region: CASSLDWGTDTQYF. As DNA, the CDR3 is TGTGCCAGCAGCTTAGATTGGGGCACAGATACGCAGTATTTT.

This clone was picked up one time. V gene TRBV27 combines with J gene TRBJ2-5; 8 bases fit TRBD2. Germline CDR1 is MNHEY and CDR2 is SMNVEV (reference sequence). The CDR3 spans 15 residues. The ends lost 0 bases at V and 7 bases at J; junction bases unmatched: 7. CDR3 amino acids: CASSLSAGASWTQYF. CDR3 in DNA: TGTGCCAGCAGTTTATCAGCGGGGGCCTCGTGGACCCAGTACTTC.